This T cell receptor beta chain was obtained from a study of blood T cell repertoires in COVID-19. In the study overall: Italy, Spain and the United States were the sources of the convalescent and acute COVID-19 samples. Nucleic acid was either cDNA or gDNA, and it came from T cells, B-cell-depleted T cells, or PBMCs.

In the original processing: Quantification of nucleated cells was approximated via reference gene primer amplification. TCRdb's table, derived via immunoSEQ multiplex PCR, lists solely in-frame clones and lacks some. The V and J calls and clone size come from that table; D and trimming were worked out from the DNA. The sample lists approximately 90,000 clones, 80% to 90% occurring once. Germline lookup yields CDR1 LNHDA and CDR2 SQIVND (reference sequence). The CDR3 sequence is 14 residues long. V was trimmed by 2 bases and J by 5 bases, leaving 12 bases between them. V and J are TRBV19 and TRBJ1-1; D gene ambiguous. Sequencing used peripheral blood. The receptor was isolated from a man in his forties or fifties with acute or convalescent COVID-19. In DNA form, the CDR3 reads TGTGCCAGTAGTATAACCGGGGTCGGAACTGAAGCTTTCTTT. Translated: CASSITGVGTEAFF. Full variable domain (missing parts from reference TRBV19 and TRBJ1-1): DGGITQSPKYLFRKEGQNVTLSCEQNLNHDAMYWYRQDPGQGLRLIYYSQIVNDFQKGDIAEGYSVSREKKESFPLTVTSAQKNPTAFYLCASSITGVGTEAFFGQGTRLTVV.